This is a list of T cell receptor beta chains from one sample in a study of blood T cell repertoires in COVID-19. Sequencing was performed with immunoSEQ multiplex PCR; in TCRdb, only in-frame clones are kept and a portion is missing. The table includes about 370,000 clones, approximately 88% detected once. Sequenced sample: peripheral blood. Receptors originate from a woman aged 25 to 45 with COVID-19, enrolled during active disease. The CDR3 runs from the conserved cysteine through the conserved F or W. The order of the fields is D gene, V gene, clone size, J gene, CDR3 protein, CDR3 DNA. D genes are given only for firm matches. Not every row has a clone size; where given, it reads once, few, many or a size class.

D: NA; V: TRBV5-1; size: NA; J: TRBJ2-3; CDR3: CASSLEGDPTDTQYF; DNA: TGCGCCAGCAGCTTGGAGGGGGACCCCACAGATACGCAGTATTTT
D: NA; V: TRBV18; size: NA; J: TRBJ2-1; CDR3: CASSRLETSLNEQFF; DNA: TGTGCCAGCTCACGGCTCGAGACTAGTCTCAATGAGCAGTTCTTC
D: NA; V: TRBV7-9; size: NA; J: TRBJ2-3; CDR3: CASRPRGDGWLHTDTQYF; DNA: TGTGCCAGCAGACCACGCGGGGACGGCTGGTTGCACACAGATACGCAGTATTTT
D: TRBD2; V: TRBV11-3; size: NA; J: TRBJ2-1; CDR3: CASSLAGEVHNEQFF; DNA: TGTGCCAGCAGTCTCGCGGGGGAGGTTCACAATGAGCAGTTCTTC
D: NA; V: TRBV15; size: few; J: TRBJ2-7; CDR3: CATSSPGQGGNEQYF; DNA: TGTGCCACCAGCAGTCCAGGGCAGGGAGGTAACGAGCAGTACTTC
D: NA; V: TRBV6-2/TRBV6-3; size: NA; J: TRBJ1-1; CDR3: CASSWGGEPMNTEAFF; DNA: TGTGCCAGCAGCTGGGGGGGTGAGCCGATGAACACTGAAGCTTTCTTT
D: NA; V: TRBV10-2; size: once; J: TRBJ1-2; CDR3: CASSDPETVLLGYTF; DNA: TGCGCCAGCAGTGACCCCGAGACAGTGTTGCTTGGCTACACCTTC
D: NA; V: TRBV29-1; size: NA; J: TRBJ2-3; CDR3: CSVAPGGADTQYF; DNA: TGCAGCGTTGCGCCGGGGGGCGCGGATACGCAGTATTTT
D: TRBD1; V: TRBV19; size: NA; J: TRBJ1-1; CDR3: CASNDRGHTEAFF; DNA: TGTGCCAGTAACGACAGGGGGCACACTGAAGCTTTCTTT
D: TRBD1; V: TRBV27; size: NA; J: TRBJ2-7; CDR3: CARIGTGFPYEQYF; DNA: TGTGCCAGGATAGGGACAGGGTTTCCCTACGAGCAGTACTTC
D: NA; V: TRBV14; size: once; J: TRBJ1-2; CDR3: CASSQVYRDGYTF; DNA: TGTGCCAGCAGCCAAGTGTACAGGGATGGCTACACCTTC
D: NA; V: TRBV28; size: NA; J: TRBJ2-5; CDR3: CASSPRDFNGGAGETQYF; DNA: TGTGCCAGCAGTCCCCGGGACTTCAATGGGGGGGCGGGGGAGACCCAGTACTTC
D: NA; V: TRBV2; size: NA; J: TRBJ1-2; CDR3: CASSVRTSITVNYGYTF; DNA: TGTGCCAGCAGTGTTCGGACATCCATTACCGTTAACTATGGCTACACCTTC
D: NA; V: TRBV6-5; size: NA; J: TRBJ1-4; CDR3: CASSSGEKLFF; DNA: TGTGCCAGCAGTTCAGGAGAAAAACTGTTTTTT
D: TRBD1; V: TRBV24-1; size: NA; J: TRBJ2-2; CDR3: CATSDSGTGGLLNTGELFF; DNA: TGTGCCACCAGTGATTCCGGGACAGGGGGTCTATTGAACACCGGGGAGCTGTTTTTT
D: TRBD2; V: TRBV2; size: NA; J: TRBJ2-5; CDR3: CASSDGTSQETQYF; DNA: TGTGCCAGCAGTGATGGGACTAGCCAAGAGACCCAGTACTTC
D: TRBD1; V: TRBV6-2/TRBV6-3; size: NA; J: TRBJ1-2; CDR3: CASSWGQGAEAYGYTF; DNA: TGTGCCAGCAGTTGGGGACAGGGGGCCGAAGCCTATGGCTACACCTTC
D: NA; V: TRBV3-1/TRBV3-2; size: NA; J: TRBJ2-3; CDR3: CASSPASGTDTQYF; DNA: TGTGCCAGCAGCCCCGCTAGCGGCACAGATACGCAGTATTTT
D: NA; V: TRBV5-4; size: NA; J: TRBJ1-4; CDR3: CASSHTGGSEKLFF; DNA: TGTGCCAGCAGTCACACAGGAGGGAGTGAAAAACTGTTTTTT
D: NA; V: TRBV4-1; size: NA; J: TRBJ2-3; CDR3: CASSQDPGTPTDTQYF; DNA: TGCGCCAGCAGCCAAGATCCCGGGACACCCACAGATACGCAGTATTTT
D: NA; V: TRBV6-6; size: NA; J: TRBJ1-2; CDR3: CASRLQDGHYGYTF; DNA: TGTGCCAGCAGGTTACAGGACGGACACTATGGCTACACCTTC
D: NA; V: TRBV19; size: once; J: TRBJ1-6; CDR3: CASSIGEAYNSPLHF; DNA: TGTGCCAGTAGTATAGGGGAGGCCTATAATTCACCCCTCCACTTT
D: NA; V: TRBV28; size: NA; J: TRBJ1-4; CDR3: CASSFGDRGKLFF; DNA: TGTGCCAGCAGTTTCGGTGATAGGGGAAAACTGTTTTTT
D: NA; V: TRBV3-1/TRBV3-2; size: NA; J: TRBJ1-2; CDR3: CASSPGTPPEIYGYTF; DNA: TGTGCCAGCAGCCCGGGGACACCTCCCGAGATCTATGGCTACACCTTC
D: TRBD1; V: TRBV11-2; size: once; J: TRBJ2-5; CDR3: CASSLKPGTANEETQYF; DNA: TGTGCCAGCAGCTTGAAACCCGGGACAGCGAACGAAGAGACCCAGTACTTC
D: TRBD1; V: TRBV24-1; size: NA; J: TRBJ1-5; CDR3: CATSVRGQGGGRQPQHF; DNA: TGTGCCACCAGTGTTAGGGGACAGGGCGGAGGTAGGCAGCCCCAGCATTTT
D: TRBD1; V: TRBV27; size: NA; J: TRBJ1-4; CDR3: CASSSQGAGEKLFF; DNA: TGTGCCAGCAGTTCACAGGGGGCGGGTGAAAAACTGTTTTTT
D: TRBD1; V: TRBV18; size: NA; J: TRBJ1-2; CDR3: CASGQGFSYTF; DNA: TGTGCCAGCGGACAGGGATTTAGCTACACCTTC
D: NA; V: TRBV28; size: NA; J: TRBJ2-5; CDR3: CASSSDRTETQRLGTQYF; DNA: TGTGCCAGCAGTTCGGACAGGACCGAGACCCAGAGACTAGGGACCCAGTACTTC
D: NA; V: TRBV27; size: NA; J: TRBJ1-6; CDR3: CASRQGGSPLHF; DNA: TGTGCCAGCAGACAGGGTGGTTCACCCCTCCACTTT
D: NA; V: TRBV24-1; size: once; J: TRBJ2-3; CDR3: CATSEGATDTQYF; DNA: TGTGCCACCAGTGAGGGGGCCACAGATACGCAGTATTTT
D: NA; V: TRBV4-3; size: NA; J: TRBJ1-5; CDR3: CASSREPNQPQHF; DNA: TGCGCCAGCTCTAGGGAGCCCAATCAGCCCCAGCATTTT
D: NA; V: TRBV6-6; size: NA; J: TRBJ1-2; CDR3: CASSYQDNGGYTF; DNA: TGTGCCAGCAGTTACCAGGACAACGGTGGCTACACCTTC
D: TRBD2; V: TRBV10-3; size: NA; J: TRBJ2-5; CDR3: CAISPRGTSGRRWETQYF; DNA: TGTGCCATCTCCCCGCGGGGGACTAGCGGGAGAAGGTGGGAGACCCAGTACTTC
D: NA; V: TRBV11-2; size: NA; J: TRBJ2-3; CDR3: CASSLVVVPDTQYF; DNA: TGTGCCAGCAGCTTAGTAGTAGTCCCAGATACGCAGTATTTT
D: NA; V: TRBV30; size: NA; J: TRBJ1-4; CDR3: CAWSPLLAGEKLFF; DNA: TGTGCCTGGAGTCCCCTACTGGCGGGGGAAAAACTGTTTTTT
D: TRBD1; V: TRBV5-1; size: NA; J: TRBJ2-7; CDR3: CASSLVDRDYEQYF; DNA: TGCGCCAGCAGCTTGGTGGACAGGGACTACGAGCAGTACTTC
D: TRBD1; V: TRBV20-1; size: NA; J: TRBJ2-3; CDR3: CSASFRDREQITDTQYF; DNA: TGCAGTGCTAGTTTCCGGGACAGAGAGCAGATCACAGATACGCAGTATTTT
D: TRBD1; V: TRBV4-1; size: once; J: TRBJ1-2; CDR3: CASSRTGLYGYTF; DNA: TGCGCCAGCAGCCGGACAGGGTTGTATGGCTACACCTTC
D: TRBD1; V: TRBV24-1; size: NA; J: TRBJ1-2; CDR3: CATSDPGTALYGYTF; DNA: TGTGCCACCAGTGACCCCGGGACAGCCCTCTATGGCTACACCTTC
D: TRBD1; V: TRBV11-3; size: NA; J: TRBJ1-4; CDR3: CASSLAGGDEKLFF; DNA: TGTGCCAGCAGCTTAGCAGGGGGTGATGAAAAACTGTTTTTT
D: TRBD1; V: TRBV28; size: NA; J: TRBJ2-1; CDR3: CAILRDRAYNEQFF; DNA: TGTGCCATCCTCCGGGACAGGGCCTACAATGAGCAGTTCTTC
D: TRBD2; V: TRBV2; size: NA; J: TRBJ2-2; CDR3: CASRLQLAGGTGELFF; DNA: TGTGCCAGCAGACTACAACTAGCGGGGGGGACCGGGGAGCTGTTTTTT
D: NA; V: TRBV7-9; size: NA; J: TRBJ1-4; CDR3: CASSPQGHLNEKLFF; DNA: TGTGCCAGCAGCCCCCAGGGACACTTGAATGAAAAACTGTTTTTT